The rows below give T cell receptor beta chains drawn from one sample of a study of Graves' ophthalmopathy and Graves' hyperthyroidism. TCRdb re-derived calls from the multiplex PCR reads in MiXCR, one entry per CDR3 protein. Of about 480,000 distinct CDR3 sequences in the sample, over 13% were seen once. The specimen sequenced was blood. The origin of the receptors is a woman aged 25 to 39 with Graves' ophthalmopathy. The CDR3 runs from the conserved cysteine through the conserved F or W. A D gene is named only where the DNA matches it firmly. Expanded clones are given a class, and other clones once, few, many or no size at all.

CDR3aa: CAWTGQGGLTVTGELFF
CDR3nt: TGTGCCTGGACGGGACAGGGGGGTTTAACGGTAACCGGGGAGCTGTTTTTT
j_gene: TRBJ2-2
d_gene: TRBD1
v_gene: TRBV30
abundance: NA

CDR3aa: CASSSPPGTHYEQYF
CDR3nt: TGTGCCAGCAGTTCCCCCCCCGGGACTCACTACGAGCAGTACTTC
j_gene: TRBJ2-7
d_gene: NA
v_gene: TRBV6-5
abundance: NA

CDR3aa: CSATQGAQVYGYTF
CDR3nt: TGCAGTGCTACCCAGGGGGCGCAGGTCTATGGCTACACCTTC
j_gene: TRBJ1-2
d_gene: TRBD1
v_gene: TRBV20-1
abundance: few

CDR3aa: CASSFSTPSQAFF
CDR3nt: TGTGCCAGCAGCTTCTCCACTCCTAGTCAAGCTTTCTTT
j_gene: TRBJ1-1
d_gene: NA
v_gene: TRBV28
abundance: many

CDR3aa: CASSHRGPPGGAGELFF
CDR3nt: TGTGCCAGCAGCCATCGGGGCCCTCCCGGGGGGGCCGGGGAGCTGTTTTTT
j_gene: TRBJ2-2
d_gene: TRBD2
v_gene: TRBV3-1
abundance: NA

CDR3aa: CARRVEYEQYF
CDR3nt: TGTGCCAGAAGGGTGGAGTACGAGCAGTACTTC
j_gene: TRBJ2-7
d_gene: NA
v_gene: TRBV5-6
abundance: many

CDR3aa: CAWSRDATEAFF
CDR3nt: TGTGCCTGGAGTAGGGATGCCACTGAAGCTTTCTTT
j_gene: TRBJ1-1
d_gene: NA
v_gene: TRBV30
abundance: few

CDR3aa: CASSLGQGTLQNYGYTF
CDR3nt: TGTGCCAGCAGTCTGGGACAGGGGACCCTCCAAAACTATGGCTACACCTTC
j_gene: TRBJ1-2
d_gene: TRBD1
v_gene: TRBV27
abundance: NA

CDR3aa: CASSGSSGTGTYGYTF
CDR3nt: TGTGCCAGCAGTGGATCTTCCGGGACAGGGACCTATGGCTACACCTTC
j_gene: TRBJ1-2
d_gene: TRBD1
v_gene: TRBV28
abundance: many

CDR3aa: CASSPPDRDVTGELFF
CDR3nt: TGTGCCAGCAGCCCGCCGGACAGGGATGTTACCGGGGAGCTGTTTTTT
j_gene: TRBJ2-2
d_gene: TRBD1
v_gene: TRBV11-2
abundance: NA

CDR3aa: CASMVGVLPDTQYF
CDR3nt: TGTGCCTCGATGGTAGGGGTCTTGCCAGATACGCAGTATTTT
j_gene: TRBJ2-3
d_gene: NA
v_gene: TRBV30
abundance: many

CDR3aa: CASIPATGSYEQYF
CDR3nt: TGTGCCAGCATCCCCGCGACAGGGAGCTACGAGCAGTACTTC
j_gene: TRBJ2-7
d_gene: TRBD1
v_gene: TRBV27
abundance: many

CDR3aa: CASSFTLAGDVDTGELFF
CDR3nt: TGTGCCAGCAGCTTTACCCTAGCGGGAGACGTAGACACCGGGGAGCTGTTTTTT
j_gene: TRBJ2-2
d_gene: TRBD2
v_gene: TRBV13
abundance: many

CDR3aa: CASSLEVPGVTGELFF
CDR3nt: TGTGCCAGCAGCTTAGAAGTCCCGGGAGTCACCGGGGAGCTGTTTTTT
j_gene: TRBJ2-2
d_gene: NA
v_gene: TRBV11-2
abundance: many

CDR3aa: CASSLSGGAEAFF
CDR3nt: TGTGCCAGCAGTTTATCAGGGGGCGCTGAAGCTTTCTTT
j_gene: TRBJ1-1
d_gene: TRBD1
v_gene: TRBV28
abundance: many

CDR3aa: CASSLQGAAEAFF
CDR3nt: TGTGCCAGCAGCTTACAGGGGGCCGCTGAAGCTTTCTTT
j_gene: TRBJ1-1
d_gene: TRBD1
v_gene: TRBV11-1
abundance: many

CDR3aa: CASSPRDDYEQYF
CDR3nt: TGTGCCAGCAGCCCCCGGGACGACTACGAGCAGTACTTC
j_gene: TRBJ2-7
d_gene: NA
v_gene: TRBV14
abundance: many

CDR3aa: CAWSRGGSYEQYF
CDR3nt: TGTGCCTGGAGTCGGGGGGGATCCTACGAGCAGTACTTC
j_gene: TRBJ2-7
d_gene: TRBD2
v_gene: TRBV30
abundance: NA

CDR3aa: CASSRAETGGYTF
CDR3nt: TGTGCCAGCAGCCGAGCAGAGACGGGGGGCTACACCTTC
j_gene: TRBJ1-2
d_gene: NA
v_gene: TRBV11-2
abundance: few

CDR3aa: CASSFQPGVGTEAFF
CDR3nt: TGTGCCAGCAGTTTTCAACCGGGGGTGGGCACTGAAGCTTTCTTT
j_gene: TRBJ1-1
d_gene: NA
v_gene: TRBV12-3/TRBV12-4
abundance: many

CDR3aa: CASSTDRDYGYTF
CDR3nt: TGTGCCAGCAGCACTGACAGAGACTATGGCTACACCTTC
j_gene: TRBJ1-2
d_gene: NA
v_gene: TRBV12-3/TRBV12-4
abundance: many

CDR3aa: CASSEVARGKTEAFF
CDR3nt: TGTGCCAGCAGTGAAGTAGCCAGGGGGAAGACTGAAGCTTTCTTT
j_gene: TRBJ1-1
d_gene: TRBD1
v_gene: TRBV6-4
abundance: many

CDR3aa: CSASLPGLNIQYF
CDR3nt: TGCAGTGCTAGCCTCCCCGGATTAAACATTCAGTACTTC
j_gene: TRBJ2-4
d_gene: NA
v_gene: TRBV20-1
abundance: many

CDR3aa: CASSRRGGPYEQYF
CDR3nt: TGTGCCAGCAGCCGGCGGGGAGGGCCCTACGAGCAGTACTTC
j_gene: TRBJ2-7
d_gene: TRBD2
v_gene: TRBV12-3/TRBV12-4
abundance: many

CDR3aa: CSAYRNQVTKYF
CDR3nt: TGCAGTGCTTACAGAAATCAGGTGACCAAGTACTTC
j_gene: TRBJ2-5
d_gene: NA
v_gene: TRBV20-1
abundance: few

CDR3aa: CASSASGTGAGELFF
CDR3nt: TGTGCCAGCAGCGCTAGTGGCACGGGCGCCGGGGAGCTGTTTTTT
j_gene: TRBJ2-2
d_gene: NA
v_gene: TRBV9
abundance: many

CDR3aa: CASSSVGAEAFF
CDR3nt: TGTGCCAGCAGCTCCGTGGGAGCTGAAGCTTTCTTT
j_gene: TRBJ1-1
d_gene: NA
v_gene: TRBV7-9
abundance: many

CDR3aa: CAWSVSGRIGNTIYF
CDR3nt: TGTGCCTGGAGTGTTTCGGGACGGATCGGAAACACCATATATTTT
j_gene: TRBJ1-3
d_gene: NA
v_gene: TRBV30
abundance: many

CDR3aa: CATRGLVANTEAFF
CDR3nt: TGTGCCACCAGGGGACTGGTGGCGAACACTGAAGCTTTCTTT
j_gene: TRBJ1-1
d_gene: NA
v_gene: TRBV24-1
abundance: many

CDR3aa: CSARHAGGGTEAFF
CDR3nt: TGCAGTGCGCGCCACGCAGGGGGAGGGACTGAAGCTTTCTTT
j_gene: TRBJ1-1
d_gene: TRBD1
v_gene: TRBV20-1
abundance: many